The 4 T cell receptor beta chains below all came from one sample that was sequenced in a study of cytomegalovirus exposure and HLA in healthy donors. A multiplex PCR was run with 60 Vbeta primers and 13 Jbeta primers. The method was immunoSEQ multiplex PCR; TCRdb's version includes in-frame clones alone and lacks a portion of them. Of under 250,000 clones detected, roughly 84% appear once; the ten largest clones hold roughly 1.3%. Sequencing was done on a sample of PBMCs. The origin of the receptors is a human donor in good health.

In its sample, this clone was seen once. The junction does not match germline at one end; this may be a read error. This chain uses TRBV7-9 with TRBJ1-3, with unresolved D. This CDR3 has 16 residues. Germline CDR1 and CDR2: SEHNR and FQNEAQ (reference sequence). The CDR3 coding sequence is TGTTCCAGCAGCTTAGTCAGGTTCCTCTCTGGAAACACCATATATTTT. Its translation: CSSSLVRFLSGNTIYF.

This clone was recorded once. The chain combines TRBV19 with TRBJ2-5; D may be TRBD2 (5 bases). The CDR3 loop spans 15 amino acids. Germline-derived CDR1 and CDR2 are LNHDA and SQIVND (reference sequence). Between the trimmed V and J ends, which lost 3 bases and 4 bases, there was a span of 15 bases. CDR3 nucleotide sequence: TGTGCCAGTAGTATTCTGGGGAGAGTCGGAGAGACCCAGTACTTC. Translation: CASSILGRVGETQYF.

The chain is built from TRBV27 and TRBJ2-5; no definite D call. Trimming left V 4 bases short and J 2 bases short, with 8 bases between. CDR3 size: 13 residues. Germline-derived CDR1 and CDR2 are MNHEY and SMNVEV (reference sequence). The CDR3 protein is CASSWADQETQYF. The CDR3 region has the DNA TGTGCCAGCAGTTGGGCTGATCAAGAGACCCAGTACTTC.

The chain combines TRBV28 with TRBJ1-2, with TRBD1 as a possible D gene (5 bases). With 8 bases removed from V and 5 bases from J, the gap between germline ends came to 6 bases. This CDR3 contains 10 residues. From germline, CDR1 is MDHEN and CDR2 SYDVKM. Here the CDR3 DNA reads TGTGCCAGCGGGGGGTATGGCTACACCTTC. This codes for CASGGYGYTF.